Below, 24 T cell receptor beta chains from the same sample are listed, as sequenced in a study of T-cell reconstitution after alpha-beta-depleted transplantation in children. The library targeted TCRbeta and was prepared with unique molecular identifiers. TCRdb processed the PCR reads anew with MiXCR; each CDR3 protein has one entry. This table has about 420,000 distinct CDR3 sequences, approximately 10% appearing once. The material was PBMCs from the stem cell graft donor, obtained from the stem cell graft. The receptor set was obtained from a human donor who donated a stem cell graft to a child with acute myeloid leukemia.

V gene TRBV5-1 combines with J gene TRBJ2-2; 11 bases are shared with TRBD2. This CDR3 is 17 amino acids long. Germline CDR1 reads SGHRS; CDR2 reads YFSETQ. After removal of 0 bases from V and 2 bases from J, the junction contained 3 bases not matched to a gene. Written as DNA, the CDR3 is TGCGCCAGCAGCTTGGAACTAGCGGGGGCCAACACCGGGGAGCTGTTTTTT. Its protein product is CASSLELAGANTGELFF.

This clonotype was counted many times. The V gene is TRBV28, the J gene TRBJ1-5; D is ambiguous. V was cut by 7 bases and J by 6 bases, with 16 bases left in between. The CDR3 covers 14 residues. Per the germline V gene, CDR1 is MDHEN and CDR2 is SYDVKM. The CDR3, as DNA: TGTGCCAGCACCGATTTAGGGAGTGGTCAGCCCCAGCATTTT. Protein: CASTDLGSGQPQHF.

The V and J genes are TRBV2 and TRBJ2-7; D gene unclear. V was shortened by 4 bases and J by 2 bases, with 9 bases between the two germline ends. The length of the CDR3 is 13 residues. The germline V gene has CDR1 SNHLY and CDR2 FYNNEI. The chain's CDR3 is CASSGQPTYEQYF. The CDR3 DNA is TGTGCCAGCAGTGGTCAGCCTACCTACGAGCAGTACTTC.

The table lists this clonotype with many counts. This chain connects TRBV24-1 to TRBJ2-3; D is possibly TRBD2 (6 bases). V was pared by 2 bases and J by 2 bases, with 10 bases between. Germline V gives CDR1 KGHDR, CDR2 SFDVKD. CDR3 length equals 15 residues. The CDR3: CATSDSRGLTDTQYF. CDR3 bases: TGTGCCACCAGTGATTCGCGGGGACTCACAGATACGCAGTATTTT.

This clonotype was recorded at least ten times. The J gene is TRBJ2-1, the V gene TRBV19; D uncertain. The germline gives CDR1 LNHDA, CDR2 SQIVND (reference sequence). Between the trimmed V and J ends, which lost 0 bases and 5 bases, there was a span of 5 bases. The CDR3 has 13 residues. Here the CDR3 reads CASSIDVDNEQFF. DNA for the CDR3: TGTGCCAGTAGTATAGATGTTGACAATGAGCAGTTCTTC.

The chain is built from TRBV12-3 or TRBV12-4 and TRBJ1-1; D is perhaps TRBD1 (5 bases). Trimming removed 1 base from V and 10 bases from J, with 16 bases in between. This CDR3 has 14 amino acids. The CDR3 spells CASSLGGTSAGAFF. DNA for the CDR3: TGTGCCAGCAGTTTAGGCGGGACCTCTGCTGGAGCTTTCTTT.

This clonotype was counted only a few times. The rearrangement links TRBV12-3 or TRBV12-4 to TRBJ1-5; D possibly corresponds to TRBD1 (6 bases). The length of the CDR3 is 12 residues. V was shortened by 6 bases and J by 11 bases, with 14 bases between the two germline ends. The CDR3 reads CASSGGWGSQHF. The CDR3 DNA is TGTGCCAGCAGCGGGGGCTGGGGGTCCCAGCATTTT.

There are a few counts of this clonotype. The V gene is TRBV12-5, the J gene TRBJ1-4; no clear D. CDR1 LGHNT and CDR2 FRNRAP come from the germline V gene. This CDR3 is built from 15 residues. Trimming pared 1 base from V and 0 bases from J, leaving 6 bases between. CDR3 residues: CASGLGETTNEKLFF. The CDR3 coding sequence is TGTGCTAGTGGTTTGGGGGAAACAACTAATGAAAAACTGTTTTTT.

This chain links TRBV20-1 with TRBJ2-7; 10 bases line up with TRBD2. Trimming took 5 bases from V and 3 from J; bases not matched to a gene: 7. The CDR3 spans 14 residues. Germline V CDR1 and CDR2: DFQATT, SNEGSKA (reference sequence). The CDR3 here is CSAGLAGAGYEQYF. DNA for the CDR3: TGCAGTGCTGGCCTAGCGGGAGCGGGCTACGAGCAGTACTTC.

This clonotype occurred many times. V and J are TRBV4-1 and TRBJ2-1, with D tentatively TRBD1 or TRBD2 (5 bases each). Deletions cut 4 bases from V and 8 bases from J, with 24 bases between. Looked up from germline, CDR1 is MGHRA and CDR2 is YSYEKL. The CDR3 sequence is 17 residues long. The CDR3 loop reads CASSPGLRSLPTHEQFF. For the CDR3, the DNA is TGCGCCAGCAGCCCGGGGCTTCGATCACTCCCGACTCATGAGCAGTTCTTC.

The chain recombines TRBV7-2 with TRBJ2-3; 7 positions match TRBD2. Unmatched junction bases numbered 6, after V lost 1 base and J lost 5 bases. CDR3 length: 15 amino acids. Germline lookup yields CDR1 SGHTA and CDR2 FQGNSA. The CDR3 here is CASSLVGLAGDTQYF. As DNA, the CDR3 is TGTGCCAGCAGCTTAGTAGGGTTAGCGGGAGATACGCAGTATTTT.

This clonotype appeared once. The CDR3 coding sequence is TGCGCCAGCAGCCAAGACCGTTGGACCGGGGAGCTGTTTTTT. Translated, it gives CASSQDRWTGELFF. The chain joins TRBV4-3 to TRBJ2-2; D is ambiguous. In germline, CDR1 is LGHNA, CDR2 YSLEER. The length of the CDR3 is 14 residues. V lost 0 bases and J 5 bases, leaving 7 bases between the germline ends.

In this sample, this clonotype turned up many times. The chain has TRBV7-9 and TRBJ2-7, with 9 bases fitting TRBD1. From germline, CDR1 is SEHNR and CDR2 FQNEAQ (reference sequence). The CDR3 spans 15 residues. V lost 5 bases, J lost 7 bases, and 12 bases stayed unmatched. CDR3 amino acids: CASSLLQGAQKEQYF. The CDR3 DNA is TGTGCCAGCAGCCTCTTACAGGGGGCGCAAAAGGAGCAGTACTTC.

This clonotype was seen a few times. The V call is TRBV6-5, the J call TRBJ1-6; TRBD1 matches 9 bases. In germline, CDR1 is MNHEY, CDR2 SVGAGI. V lost 2 bases to trimming and J lost 14 bases; unmatched junction nucleotides: 22. The CDR3 sequence is 19 residues long. CDR3 protein: CASSYTLPTGTGFAAALHF. CDR3 coding DNA: TGTGCCAGCAGTTACACCTTGCCAACCGGGACAGGGTTTGCCGCTGCCCTCCACTTT.

This clonotype was seen more than once but under ten times. The V call is TRBV6-1, the J call TRBJ1-4, with 9 bases fitting TRBD1. Losses at the gene ends were 5 bases for V and 7 bases for J; bases not matched to a gene: 2. This CDR3 is built from 13 residues. The germline gives CDR1 MNHNS, CDR2 SASEGT. CDR3 loop: CASSRDRAEKLFF. The CDR3 DNA reads TGTGCCAGCAGTCGGGACAGGGCTGAAAAACTGTTTTTT.

The table lists this clonotype with a few counts. The V gene is TRBV11-2, the J gene TRBJ2-3; 9 bases are shared with TRBD2. V lost 5 bases to trimming and J lost 5 bases; unmatched junction nucleotides: 17. The CDR3 runs 18 residues. Germline V lookup: CDR1 SGHAT, CDR2 FQNNGV. The CDR3 is CASSRGQRGAPFEDTQYF. The CDR3 DNA is TGTGCCAGCAGCAGGGGGCAGCGGGGGGCGCCATTCGAAGATACGCAGTATTTT.

This chain uses TRBV7-2 with TRBJ1-1; D not certain. The V gene lost 7 bases and the J gene lost 10 bases, with 13 bases spanning the gap. The CDR3 consists of 11 residues. Germline CDR1 and CDR2: SGHTA and FQGNSA. In nucleotides, the CDR3 is TGTGCCAGCACCCCCCGGGCGGTAGCTTTCTTT. As protein: CASTPRAVAFF. Based on the CDR3 plus reference TRBV7-2 and TRBJ1-1, the full variable domain is GAGVSQSPSNKVTEKGKDVELRCDPISGHTALYWYRQSLGQGLEFLIYFQGNSAPDKSGLPSDRFSAERTGGSVSTLTIQRTQQEDSAVYLCASTPRAVAFFGQGTRLTVV.

The chain recombines TRBV12-3 or TRBV12-4 with TRBJ2-5; D is undetermined. This CDR3 comprises 14 residues. V was clipped by 6 bases and J by 1 base, with 12 bases between them. The CDR3 region has the DNA TGTGCCAGCAGCACAAAAAACCTCCAAGAGACCCAGTACTTC. It yields the protein CASSTKNLQETQYF.

This clonotype came up a few times. The chain uses TRBV7-2 and TRBJ2-1; D is perhaps TRBD2 (5 bases). CDR1 is SGHTA, CDR2 FQGNSA, per germline. The CDR3 runs to 11 residues. V lost 7 bases and J 9 bases, leaving 10 bases between the germline ends. The CDR3 spells CASTTGFEQFF. The CDR3 DNA reads as TGTGCCAGCACCACGGGGTTTGAGCAGTTCTTC.

The J gene is TRBJ2-1, the V gene TRBV20-1; D is possibly TRBD1 (6 bases). Trimming shortened V by 6 bases and J by 10 bases, and 22 bases separated the two germline ends. This CDR3 is built from 14 residues. The germline V gene has CDR1 DFQATT and CDR2 SNEGSKA (reference sequence). CDR3 sequence reads: CSAKGELPHDEQFF. The CDR3 DNA sequence: TGCAGTGCCAAGGGGGAACTTCCCCATGACGAGCAGTTCTTC.

This clonotype was found a few times. The chain is built from TRBV29-1 and TRBJ2-2; no firm D call. This CDR3 is built from 13 residues. The germline V gene has CDR1 SQVTM and CDR2 ANQGSEA. The V and J ends lost 5 bases and 4 bases respectively, with 11 bases between them. CDR3 in DNA: TGCAGCGTTCAACATGGGGTCACCGGGGAGCTGTTTTTT. Its translation is CSVQHGVTGELFF.

The chain is built from TRBV6-5 and TRBJ1-3, with TRBD1 matching 8 bases. The CDR3 is 16 amino acids. J gave up 3 bases and V 0 bases, and 4 bases lay outside the gene matches. CDR1 and CDR2 from the germline V gene are MNHEY and SVGAGI. Here the CDR3 reads CASSYSGTGVGNTIYF. In nucleotides, the CDR3 is TGTGCCAGCAGTTACTCAGGGACAGGAGTTGGAAACACCATATATTTT.

This clonotype was counted a few times. The chain couples TRBV5-1 to TRBJ2-3, with TRBD2 matching 8 bases. The CDR3 runs 14 residues. Per the germline V gene, CDR1 is SGHRS and CDR2 is YFSETQ. V dropped 7 bases and J dropped 6; count of bases not matched to a gene: 10. The CDR3 reads CASCRSGSGDTQYF. The CDR3 bases are TGCGCCAGCTGTAGGAGCGGGAGCGGGGATACGCAGTATTTT.

V gene TRBV20-1 combines with J gene TRBJ2-1, with 12 positions matching TRBD2. CDR1 DFQATT and CDR2 SNEGSKA come from the germline V gene (reference sequence). The V segment lost 6 bases and the J segment 9 bases; nucleotides outside the gene matches: 12. The CDR3 is made up of 15 amino acids. This chain's CDR3 is CSARRRLAGGGEQFF. As DNA, the CDR3 is TGCAGTGCCAGGCGGCGTCTAGCGGGGGGGGGTGAGCAGTTCTTC.